The 31 T cell receptor beta chains reported below all come from one sample, sequenced in a study of patients and donors after allogeneic stem cell transplantation. A single record per CDR3 protein comes from TCRdb applying MiXCR to the RT-PCR reads. The table includes around 70,000 distinct CDR3 sequences, about a quarter detected once. The specimen was blood, either unsorted or a sorted T cell fraction (not recorded which). Receptors originate from a human donor who was either an allogeneic HSCT recipient or a stem cell or donor lymphocyte infusion donor (not recorded which). It is not recorded whose cells these are; they may come from a transplant donor.

This clonotype has more than one count but fewer than ten. The V call is TRBV7-6, the J call TRBJ1-2, with D uncertain. Trimming removed 1 base at V and 1 base at J, with 10 bases between. The CDR3 runs to 15 residues. Germline assignment: CDR1 SGHVS and CDR2 FNYEAQ. CDR3 residues: CASSLGGAHNYGYTF. The CDR3 bases are TGTGCCAGCAGCTTAGGGGGAGCCCATAACTATGGCTACACCTTC.

The chain links TRBV5-1 to TRBJ1-2; TRBD1 might be the D (6 bases). CDR1 SGHRS and CDR2 YFSETQ come from the germline V gene. V gave up 4 bases and J gave up 0 bases, with 10 bases separating them. The CDR3 runs to 14 residues. The CDR3 protein is CASSRDTANYGYTF. As DNA, the CDR3 is TGCGCCAGCAGCCGGGACACTGCTAACTATGGCTACACCTTC.

The genes are TRBV12-3 or TRBV12-4 and TRBJ1-2; D is unresolved. This CDR3 contains 12 residues. V was pared by 8 bases and J by 8 bases, with 15 bases between. CDR3 sequence (DNA): TGTGCCAGCTCTCCCGAGTGGGAAGGCTACACCTTC. Its protein product is CASSPEWEGYTF.

The rearrangement uses TRBV4-1 and TRBJ2-6; 7 nucleotides agree with TRBD2. Trimming removed 10 bases from V and 0 bases from J; junction bases left unmatched: 3. The CDR3 runs to 14 residues. Germline V CDR1 and CDR2: MGHRA, YSYEKL. The CDR3 is CATAGVSGANVLTF. CDR3 bases: TGCGCCACGGCGGGAGTCTCTGGGGCCAACGTCCTGACTTTC.

This clonotype was detected ten times or more. V gene TRBV12-3 or TRBV12-4 combines with J gene TRBJ1-5, with TRBD1 matching over 8 bases. V gave up 7 bases and J gave up 2 bases; unmatched junction bases: 7. This CDR3 is built from 15 residues. Here the CDR3 reads CASNTQGGGNQPQHF. CDR3 nucleotide sequence: TGTGCCAGCAATACACAGGGGGGAGGCAATCAGCCCCAGCATTTT.

The chain links TRBV5-6 to TRBJ2-5; D remains ambiguous. Germline lookup yields CDR1 SGHDT and CDR2 YYEEEE. Trimming left V 2 bases short and J 5 bases short, with 10 bases between. This CDR3 is built from 13 residues. CDR3 bases: TGTGCCAGCAGCTTAAGTGGAAGGGAGACCCAGTACTTC. As protein: CASSLSGRETQYF.

The CDR3 DNA sequence: TGTGCCAGCAGTTTAACTAGCTCCTACGAGCAGTACTTC. Translating it yields CASSLTSSYEQYF. This rearrangement joins TRBV27 to TRBJ2-7; weak D call: TRBD2 (5 bases). This CDR3 has 13 residues. From germline, CDR1 is MNHEY and CDR2 SMNVEV (reference sequence). The ends were cut back, 2 bases at V and 0 bases at J, with 5 bases in the middle.

In its sample, this clonotype was seen a few times. V gene TRBV12-3 or TRBV12-4 combines with J gene TRBJ2-1; TRBD1 matches at 7 bases. V lost 5 bases and J lost 0; bases outside the gene matches: 4. The CDR3 runs to 15 residues. The CDR3 is CASSEDRFSYNEQFF. The DNA of the CDR3 is TGTGCCAGCAGTGAGGACAGGTTCTCCTACAATGAGCAGTTCTTC.

This clonotype was detected a few times. The V gene is TRBV7-8, the J gene TRBJ1-4; weak D call: TRBD1 (5 bases). Trimming cost V 2 bases and J 6 bases, with 7 bases left between them. The CDR3 is made up of 13 amino acids. The germline CDR1 and CDR2 sequences are SGHVS and FQNEAQ. DNA of the CDR3: TGTGCCAGCAGCTTACGGGGGTATGAAAAACTGTTTTTT. This codes for CASSLRGYEKLFF.

This clonotype has ten or more counts. This rearrangement joins TRBV4-3 to TRBJ1-1; no clear D gene. V shed 0 bases and J shed 0 bases, with 14 bases lying between them. The CDR3 loop spans 17 amino acids. Germline lookup yields CDR1 LGHNA and CDR2 YSLEER. The DNA for the CDR3 is TGCGCCAGCAGCCAAGATTTTCCCAACATAATGAACACTGAAGCTTTCTTT. It specifies CASSQDFPNIMNTEAFF.

This clonotype has more than one count but fewer than ten. V usage is TRBV12-3 or TRBV12-4 and J usage is TRBJ1-1; no clear D. The CDR3 covers 15 residues. Trimming took off 5 bases at V and 1 base at J, with 14 bases between the two ends. This CDR3 is CASSPPLQENTEAFF. CDR3 coding DNA: TGTGCCAGCAGTCCGCCCCTGCAGGAGAACACTGAAGCTTTCTTT.

This clonotype has only a few counts. In DNA, the CDR3 is TGTGCCATCAGTTCGGACCTACTCCACACAGATACGCAGTATTTT. The encoded protein is CAISSDLLHTDTQYF. The chain is built from TRBV10-3 and TRBJ2-3; no definite D call. The CDR3 runs 15 residues. V was clipped by 5 bases and J by 2 bases, with 14 bases between them. Germline loops: CDR1 ENHRY, CDR2 SYGVKD.

The gene calls are TRBV9 and TRBJ2-7; D remains ambiguous. This CDR3 spans 15 amino acids. CDR1 SGDLS and CDR2 YYNGEE come from the germline V gene. Deletions cut 0 bases from V and 3 bases from J, with 13 bases between. The CDR3 nucleotides read TGTGCCAGCAGCGTAGGGGCCAGAGAGATCTACGAGCAGTACTTC. Amino acid sequence: CASSVGAREIYEQYF.

This chain links TRBV30 with TRBJ2-5, with D perhaps given as TRBD1 or TRBD2 (6 bases each). V shed 2 bases and J shed 1 base, with 17 bases lying between them. Germline V gene sequence: CDR1 GTSNPN, CDR2 SVGIG (reference sequence). The CDR3 consists of 16 residues. The CDR3 loop is CAWSHGGLLVQETQYF. The CDR3 DNA sequence: TGTGCCTGGAGTCACGGGGGCCTTTTGGTCCAAGAGACCCAGTACTTC. The variable domain in full, completed from reference TRBV30 and TRBJ2-5, reads SQTIHQWPATLVQPVGSPLSLECTVEGTSNPNLYWYRQAAGRGLQLLFYSVGIGQISSEVPQNLSASRPQDRQFILSSKKLLLSDSGFYLCAWSHGGLLVQETQYFGPGTRLLVL.

J is TRBJ2-1 and V is TRBV12-3 or TRBV12-4, with TRBD1 matching 7 bases. This CDR3 contains 13 residues. V gave up 11 bases and J gave up 10 bases; unmatched junction bases: 14. The CDR3 here is CASKQGKAWEQFF. The DNA for the CDR3 is TGTGCCTCCAAACAGGGGAAAGCATGGGAGCAGTTCTTC.

This clonotype has a handful of counts. The CDR3 DNA reads TGTGCCAGCAGCTCGTTAGCGGGAGGGAACTCCTACGAGCAGTACTTC. Amino acids: CASSSLAGGNSYEQYF. This rearrangement joins TRBV14 to TRBJ2-7, with TRBD2 identical over 11 bases. Germline lookup yields CDR1 SGHDN and CDR2 FVKESK. V was pared by 5 bases and J by 0 bases, with 6 bases of the junction left unmatched. The CDR3 runs 16 residues.

The gene calls are TRBV7-9 and TRBJ2-3; D gene uncertain. V dropped 5 bases and J dropped 2 bases, with 8 bases sitting between them. The germline gives CDR1 SEHNR, CDR2 FQNEAQ (reference sequence). This CDR3 has 13 amino acids. CDR3 nucleotides: TGTGCCAGCAGCCTAGGGCACACAGATACGCAGTATTTT. Translation: CASSLGHTDTQYF.

The chain carries TRBV5-1 and TRBJ1-2, with D unclear. The CDR3 loop spans 13 amino acids. From germline, CDR1 is SGHRS and CDR2 YFSETQ. Trimming cost V 3 bases and J 8 bases, with 14 bases left between them. The CDR3, as DNA: TGCGCCAGCAGCTGGACTCTCCCGGAGGGCTACACCTTC. Amino acids: CASSWTLPEGYTF.

This clonotype was picked up a small number of times. CDR3 sequence (DNA): TGCGCCAGCAGCCCGCGAGGGGGGGGTGAAGAGACCCAGTACTTC. It codes for CASSPRGGGEETQYF. The chain links TRBV4-1 to TRBJ2-5; D might be TRBD2 (7 bases). The germline gives CDR1 MGHRA, CDR2 YSYEKL. The CDR3 has 15 amino acids. Trimming cost V 4 bases and J 3 bases, with 15 bases left between them.

As to this clonotype: In this CDR3 the conserved last residue, phenylalanine or tryptophan, is missing, so a read error is likely. V is TRBV5-8 and J is TRBJ2-7, with 10 bases lining up with TRBD2. This CDR3 is built from 15 residues. Looked up from germline, CDR1 is SGHTS and CDR2 is YDEGEE. Trimming at V came to 4 bases and at J to 6 bases, leaving 10 bases not matched to a gene. This CDR3 is CASSHLAGGGGEQYS. The DNA for the CDR3 is TGTGCCAGCAGCCATTTAGCGGGAGGAGGGGGCGAGCAGTACTCC.

The chain uses TRBV6-5 and TRBJ2-7; tentatively, D is TRBD1 (6 bases). The germline V gene has CDR1 MNHEY and CDR2 SVGAGI. Trimming took off 2 bases at V and 1 base at J, with 12 bases between the two ends. CDR3 length equals 15 residues. The CDR3 here is CASSYVGTPSYEQYF. The CDR3 nucleotides are TGTGCCAGCAGTTACGTAGGGACACCATCCTACGAGCAGTACTTC.

This clonotype was seen only a few times. This chain connects TRBV5-1 to TRBJ2-5; TRBD1 might be the D (6 bases). The germline gives CDR1 SGHRS, CDR2 YFSETQ. V dropped 0 bases and J dropped 3 bases, with 9 bases sitting between them. This CDR3 has 14 amino acids. The CDR3 loop reads CASSLARTEETQYF. The CDR3 bases are TGCGCCAGCAGCTTGGCTCGGACAGAAGAGACCCAGTACTTC.

This clonotype was detected a few times. This chain uses TRBV12-5 with TRBJ1-5; no reliable D call. V was pared by 6 bases and J by 4 bases, with 4 bases between. Germline assignment: CDR1 LGHNT and CDR2 FRNRAP. This CDR3 region has 11 residues. Written as DNA, the CDR3 is TGTGCTAGTGGCCTAAATCAGCCCCAGCATTTT. Its translation is CASGLNQPQHF.

The rearrangement uses TRBV4-1 and TRBJ2-7, with 9 bases identical to TRBD1. V lost 0 bases, J lost 2 bases, and 5 bases stayed unmatched. There are 16 residues in the CDR3. Germline V gives CDR1 MGHRA, CDR2 YSYEKL. The CDR3 protein is CASSQETGTGTYEQYF. The CDR3 DNA reads TGCGCCAGCAGCCAAGAGACCGGGACAGGGACCTACGAGCAGTACTTC.

For this clonotype: Compared with germline, one end of the junction differs, possibly owing to a read error. This chain uses TRBV6-5 with TRBJ2-2; D gene unclear. This CDR3 has 12 amino acids. Germline V gene data show CDR1 as MNHEY and CDR2 as SVGAGI. The chain's CDR3 is CARVGNTGELFF. The CDR3 DNA reads as TGTGCCAGAGTCGGAAACACGGGGGAGCTGTTTTTT.

This clonotype was detected ten times or more. The J gene is TRBJ1-1, the V gene TRBV20-1; D unclear. The CDR3 has 12 residues. Deletions cut 5 bases from V and 1 base from J, with 8 bases between. Germline V gene lookup returns CDR1 DFQATT and CDR2 SNEGSKA (reference sequence). The CDR3 loop reads CSAYSKNTEAFF. CDR3 nucleotide sequence: TGCAGTGCTTACTCAAAGAACACTGAAGCTTTCTTT.

The chain employs TRBV7-3 and TRBJ1-1; D may be TRBD1 (6 bases). V was trimmed by 1 base and J by 0 bases, leaving 21 bases between them. Germline V lookup: CDR1 SGHTA, CDR2 FQGTGA. There are 19 residues in the CDR3. This CDR3 is CASSLRGVSVRGMNTEAFF. Here the CDR3 DNA reads TGTGCCAGCAGCTTAAGGGGCGTATCGGTGAGGGGGATGAACACTGAAGCTTTCTTT.

The J gene is TRBJ2-3, the V gene TRBV20-1; 12 positions agree with TRBD2. V was clipped by 6 bases and J by 2 bases; unmatched bases: 3. This CDR3 region has 14 residues. CDR1 and CDR2 from the germline V gene are DFQATT and SNEGSKA (reference sequence). CDR3 residues: CSARTSGATDTQYF. DNA of the CDR3: TGCAGTGCCAGGACTAGCGGGGCCACAGATACGCAGTATTTT.

The chain uses TRBV18 and TRBJ1-1; 8 positions agree with TRBD1. J lost 3 bases, V lost 5 bases, and 5 bases had no gene match. The CDR3 length is 14 residues. The V gene's germline CDR1 is KGHSH and CDR2 LQKENI. In nucleotides, the CDR3 is TGTGCCAGCTCAGGGGGACAGGCGGACACTGAAGCTTTCTTT. This translates into CASSGGQADTEAFF.

J is TRBJ1-2 and V is TRBV10-3; 9 bases are shared with TRBD1. CDR1 is ENHRY, CDR2 SYGVKD, per germline. V gave up 0 bases and J gave up 5 bases; unmatched junction bases: 4. The CDR3 length is 15 residues. The CDR3 DNA follows: TGTGCCATCAGTGAGTCACAGGGGGCCCGGTATGGCTACACCTTC. This encodes CAISESQGARYGYTF.

The sample holds a few counts of this clonotype. This rearrangement joins TRBV5-1 to TRBJ1-6; a possible D gene is TRBD1 (6 bases). Trimming pared 5 bases from V and 0 bases from J, leaving 27 bases between. CDR1 and CDR2 (germline): SGHRS, YFSETQ. The CDR3 is 21 residues long. CDR3 DNA sequence: TGCGCCAGCAGACCGGACAGAGGAGATTTATTCAGGGACTCCTATAATTCACCCCTCCACTTT. As protein: CASRPDRGDLFRDSYNSPLHF.